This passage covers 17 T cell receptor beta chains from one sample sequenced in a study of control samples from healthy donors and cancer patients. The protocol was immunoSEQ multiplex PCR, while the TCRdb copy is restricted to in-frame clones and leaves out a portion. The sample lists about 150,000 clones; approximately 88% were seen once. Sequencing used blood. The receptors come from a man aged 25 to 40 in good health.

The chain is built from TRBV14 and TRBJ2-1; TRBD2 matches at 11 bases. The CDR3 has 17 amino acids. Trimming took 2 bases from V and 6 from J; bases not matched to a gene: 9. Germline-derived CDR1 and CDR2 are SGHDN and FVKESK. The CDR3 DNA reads TGTGCCAGCAGCCAATCCTTAGCGGGGGGGCCTCGCAATGAGCAGTTCTTC. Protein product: CASSQSLAGGPRNEQFF.

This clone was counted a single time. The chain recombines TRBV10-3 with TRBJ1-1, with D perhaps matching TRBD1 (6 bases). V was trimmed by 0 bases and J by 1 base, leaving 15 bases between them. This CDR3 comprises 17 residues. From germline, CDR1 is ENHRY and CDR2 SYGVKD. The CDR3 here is CAISESSGARGNTEAFF. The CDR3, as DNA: TGTGCCATCAGTGAGTCATCAGGGGCCAGGGGGAACACTGAAGCTTTCTTT.

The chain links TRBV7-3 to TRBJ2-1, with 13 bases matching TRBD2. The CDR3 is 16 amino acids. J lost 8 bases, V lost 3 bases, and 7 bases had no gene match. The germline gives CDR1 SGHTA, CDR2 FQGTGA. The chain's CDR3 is CASSFRGTSGTDEQFF. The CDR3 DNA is TGTGCCAGCAGCTTCCGCGGGACTAGCGGGACGGATGAGCAGTTCTTC.

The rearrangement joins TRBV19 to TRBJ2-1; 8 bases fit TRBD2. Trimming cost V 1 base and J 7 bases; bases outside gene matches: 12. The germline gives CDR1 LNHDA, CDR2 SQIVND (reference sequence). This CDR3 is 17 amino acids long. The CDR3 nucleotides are TGTGCCAGTAGTATAGGAGGAACGGGGGGGGCCTCGAATGAGCAGTTCTTC. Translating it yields CASSIGGTGGASNEQFF.

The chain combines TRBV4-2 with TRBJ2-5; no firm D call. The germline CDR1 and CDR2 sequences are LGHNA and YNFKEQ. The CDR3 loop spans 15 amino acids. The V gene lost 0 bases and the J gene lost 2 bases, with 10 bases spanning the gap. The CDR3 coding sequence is TGTGCCAGCAGCCAAGAGGTAGGCCGACAAGAGACCCAGTACTTC. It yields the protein CASSQEVGRQETQYF.

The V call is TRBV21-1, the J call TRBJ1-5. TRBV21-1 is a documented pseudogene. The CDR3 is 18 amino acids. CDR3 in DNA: TGTGCCAGCAGCAAAAAAGGCACAAGGGTTAGGGACAATCAGCCCCAGCATTTT. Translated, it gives CASSKKGTRVRDNQPQHF.

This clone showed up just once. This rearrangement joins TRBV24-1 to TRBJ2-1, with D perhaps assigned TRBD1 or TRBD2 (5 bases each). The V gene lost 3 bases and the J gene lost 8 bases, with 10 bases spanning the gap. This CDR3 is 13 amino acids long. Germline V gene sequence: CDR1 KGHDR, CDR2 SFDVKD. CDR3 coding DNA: TGTGCCACCAGTGATGGGGGAATCGATGAGCAGTTCTTC. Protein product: CATSDGGIDEQFF.

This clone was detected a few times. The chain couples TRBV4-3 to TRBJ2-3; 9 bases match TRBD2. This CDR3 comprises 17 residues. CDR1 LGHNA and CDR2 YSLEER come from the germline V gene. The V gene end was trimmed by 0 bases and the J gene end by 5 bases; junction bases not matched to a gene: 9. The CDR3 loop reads CASSQDRASGAIDTQYF. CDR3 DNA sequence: TGCGCCAGCAGCCAAGATAGGGCTAGCGGGGCTATAGATACGCAGTATTTT.

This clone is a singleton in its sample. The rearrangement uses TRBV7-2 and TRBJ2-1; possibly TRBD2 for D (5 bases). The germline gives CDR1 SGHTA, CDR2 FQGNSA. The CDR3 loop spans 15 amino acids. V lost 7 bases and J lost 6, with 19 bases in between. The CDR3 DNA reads TGTGCCAGCACCCTGGACTCGAGGGTGGGCAATGAGCAGTTCTTC. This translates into CASTLDSRVGNEQFF.

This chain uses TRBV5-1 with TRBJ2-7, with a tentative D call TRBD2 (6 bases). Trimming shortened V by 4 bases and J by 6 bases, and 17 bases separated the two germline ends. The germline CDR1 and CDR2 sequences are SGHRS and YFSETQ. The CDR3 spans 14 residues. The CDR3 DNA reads TGCGCCAGCAGCCCCTCTAGGGAGGCCGCCGAGCAGTACTTC. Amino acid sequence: CASSPSREAAEQYF.

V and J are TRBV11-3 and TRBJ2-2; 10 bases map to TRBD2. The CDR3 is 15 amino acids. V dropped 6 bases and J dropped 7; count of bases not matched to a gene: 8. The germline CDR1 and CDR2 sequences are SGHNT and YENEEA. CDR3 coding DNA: TGTGCCAGCAGACCTCTAGCGGGGGTGCTCGGGGAGCTGTTTTTT. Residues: CASRPLAGVLGELFF.

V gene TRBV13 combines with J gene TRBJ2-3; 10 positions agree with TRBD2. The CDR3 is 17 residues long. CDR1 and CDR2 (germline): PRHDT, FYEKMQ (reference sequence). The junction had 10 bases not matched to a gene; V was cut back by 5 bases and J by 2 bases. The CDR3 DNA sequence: TGTGCCAGCAGCCCCTCACCTAGCGGGAGCGTCACAGATACGCAGTATTTT. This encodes CASSPSPSGSVTDTQYF.

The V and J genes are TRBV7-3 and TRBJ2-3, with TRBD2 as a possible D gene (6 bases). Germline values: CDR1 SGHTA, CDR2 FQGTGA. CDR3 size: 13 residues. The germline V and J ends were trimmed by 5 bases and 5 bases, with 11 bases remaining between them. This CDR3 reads CASSLGREDTQYF. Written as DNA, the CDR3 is TGTGCCAGCAGCCTCGGGAGAGAAGATACGCAGTATTTT.

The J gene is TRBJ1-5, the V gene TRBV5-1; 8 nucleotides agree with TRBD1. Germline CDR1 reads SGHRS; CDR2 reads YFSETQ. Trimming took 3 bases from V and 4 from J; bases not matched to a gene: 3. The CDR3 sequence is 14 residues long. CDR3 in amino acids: CASSSGQGNQPQHF. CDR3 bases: TGCGCCAGCAGCTCAGGACAGGGAAATCAGCCCCAGCATTTT.

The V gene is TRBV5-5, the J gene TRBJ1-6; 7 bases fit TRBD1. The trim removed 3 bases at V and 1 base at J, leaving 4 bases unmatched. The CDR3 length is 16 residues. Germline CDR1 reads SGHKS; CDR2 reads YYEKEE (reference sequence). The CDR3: CASSSTGQSYNSPLHF. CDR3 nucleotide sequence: TGTGCCAGCAGCTCGACAGGGCAATCCTATAATTCACCCCTCCACTTT.

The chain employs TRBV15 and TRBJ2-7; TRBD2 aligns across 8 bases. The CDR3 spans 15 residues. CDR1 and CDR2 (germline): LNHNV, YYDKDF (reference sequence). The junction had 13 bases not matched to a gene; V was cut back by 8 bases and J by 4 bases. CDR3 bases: TGTGCCACCGCCCCTGAGAGCGGGAGTTTTTACGAGCAGTACTTC. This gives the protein CATAPESGSFYEQYF.

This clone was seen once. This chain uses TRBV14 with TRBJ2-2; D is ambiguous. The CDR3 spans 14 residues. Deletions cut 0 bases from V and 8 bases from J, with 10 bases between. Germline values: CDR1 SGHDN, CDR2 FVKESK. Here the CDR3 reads CASSQDVVNGELFF. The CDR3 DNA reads TGTGCCAGCAGCCAAGATGTGGTTAATGGGGAGCTGTTTTTT.